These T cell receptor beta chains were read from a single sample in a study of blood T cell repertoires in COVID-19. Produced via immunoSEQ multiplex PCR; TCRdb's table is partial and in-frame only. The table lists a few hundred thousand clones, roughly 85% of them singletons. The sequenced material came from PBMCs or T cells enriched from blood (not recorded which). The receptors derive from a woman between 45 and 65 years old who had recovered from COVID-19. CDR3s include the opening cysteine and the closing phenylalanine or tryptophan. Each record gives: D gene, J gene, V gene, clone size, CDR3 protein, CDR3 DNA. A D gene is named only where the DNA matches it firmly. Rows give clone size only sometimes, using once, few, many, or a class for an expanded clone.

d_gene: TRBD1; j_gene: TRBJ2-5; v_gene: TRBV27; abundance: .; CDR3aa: CASRIPGGETQYF; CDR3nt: TGTGCCAGCAGAATTCCAGGGGGCGAGACCCAGTACTTC
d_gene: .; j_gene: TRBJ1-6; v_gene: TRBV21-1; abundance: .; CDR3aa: CASLNPYNSPLHF; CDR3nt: TGTGCCAGCTTAAATCCCTATAATTCACCCCTCCACTTT
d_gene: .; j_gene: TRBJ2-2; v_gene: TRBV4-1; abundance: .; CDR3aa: CASSLITTNTGELFF; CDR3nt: TGCGCCAGCAGCCTGATTACAACAAACACCGGGGAGCTGTTTTTT
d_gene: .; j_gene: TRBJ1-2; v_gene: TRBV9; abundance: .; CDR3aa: CASSVSPENYGYTF; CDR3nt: TGTGCCAGCAGCGTGTCACCGGAGAACTATGGCTACACCTTC
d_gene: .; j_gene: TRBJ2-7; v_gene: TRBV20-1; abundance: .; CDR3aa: CSASLLEEGWYEQYF; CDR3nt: TGCAGTGCTAGTCTTCTTGAGGAGGGATGGTACGAGCAGTACTTC
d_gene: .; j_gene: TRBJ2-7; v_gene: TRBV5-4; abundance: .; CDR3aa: CAVSRGGLSYEQYF; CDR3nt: TGTGCCGTCTCTAGGGGGGGCCTCTCCTACGAGCAGTACTTC
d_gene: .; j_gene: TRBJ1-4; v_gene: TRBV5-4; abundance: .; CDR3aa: CASSQTGTNEKLFF; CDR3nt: TGTGCCAGCAGTCAAACAGGGACTAATGAAAAACTGTTTTTT
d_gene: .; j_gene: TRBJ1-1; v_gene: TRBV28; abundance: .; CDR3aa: CASSFLDTDIRNKEAFF; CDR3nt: TGTGCCAGCAGTTTTCTGGACACGGACATTAGAAACAAGGAAGCTTTCTTT
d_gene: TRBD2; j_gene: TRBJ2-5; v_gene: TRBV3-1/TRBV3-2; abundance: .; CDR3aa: CASSPWTSGREETQYF; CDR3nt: TGTGCCAGCAGCCCCTGGACTAGCGGGAGGGAAGAGACCCAGTACTTC
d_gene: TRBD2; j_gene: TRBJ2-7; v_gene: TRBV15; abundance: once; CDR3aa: CATSSWGTSGRPYEQYF; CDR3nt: TGTGCCACCAGCAGCTGGGGTACTAGCGGGAGACCCTACGAGCAGTACTTC
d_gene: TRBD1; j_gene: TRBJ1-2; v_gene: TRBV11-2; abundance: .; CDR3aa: CASSGGPGTVDYGYTF; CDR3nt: TGTGCCAGCAGCGGAGGACCCGGGACAGTCGACTATGGCTACACCTTC
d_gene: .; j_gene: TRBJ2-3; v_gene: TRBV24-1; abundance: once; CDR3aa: CATSGERGTDTQYF; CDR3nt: TGTGCCACCAGTGGAGAGAGGGGCACAGATACGCAGTATTTT
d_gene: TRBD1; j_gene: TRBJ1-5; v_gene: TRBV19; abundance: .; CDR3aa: CASRGQGNQPQHF; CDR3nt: TGTGCCAGTCGAGGACAGGGCAATCAGCCCCAGCATTTT
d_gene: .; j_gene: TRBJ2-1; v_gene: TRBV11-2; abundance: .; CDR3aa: CASSLVGGKVDEQFF; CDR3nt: TGTGCCAGCAGCTTAGTCGGGGGTAAGGTCGATGAGCAGTTCTTC
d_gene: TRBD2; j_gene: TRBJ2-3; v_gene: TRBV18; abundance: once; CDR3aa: CASSPRASGSVTDTQYF; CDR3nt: TGTGCCAGCTCACCTCGGGCTAGCGGGAGTGTGACAGATACGCAGTATTTT
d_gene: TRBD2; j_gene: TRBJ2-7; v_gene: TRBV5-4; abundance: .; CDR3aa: CASSLWSSGVYEQYF; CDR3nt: TGTGCCAGCAGCTTGTGGTCTAGCGGGGTCTACGAGCAGTACTTC
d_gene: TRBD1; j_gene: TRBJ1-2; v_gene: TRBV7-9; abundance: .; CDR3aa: CASSPRDRGLYGYTF; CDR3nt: TGTGCCAGCAGCCCCCGGGACAGGGGGCTCTATGGCTACACCTTC
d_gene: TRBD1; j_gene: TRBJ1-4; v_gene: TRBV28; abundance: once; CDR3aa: CASSGDRRNEKLFF; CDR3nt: TGTGCCAGCAGCGGGGACAGGAGGAATGAAAAACTGTTTTTT
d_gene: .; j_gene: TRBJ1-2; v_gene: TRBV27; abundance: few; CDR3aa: CASSFGRAYGYTF; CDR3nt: TGTGCCAGCAGTTTCGGCAGGGCCTATGGCTACACCTTC
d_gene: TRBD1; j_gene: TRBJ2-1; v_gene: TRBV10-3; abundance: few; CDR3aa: CATHRDSSYNEQFF; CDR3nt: TGTGCCACCCACCGGGACAGCTCCTACAATGAGCAGTTCTTC
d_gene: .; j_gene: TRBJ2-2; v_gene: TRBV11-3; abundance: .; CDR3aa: CASSLRVAGYAGELFF; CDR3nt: TGTGCCAGCAGCTTACGGGTGGCGGGATACGCCGGGGAGCTGTTTTTT
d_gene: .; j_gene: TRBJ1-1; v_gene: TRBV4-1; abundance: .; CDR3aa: CASSSLDRLNTEAFF; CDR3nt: TGCGCCAGCAGCTCTTTAGACAGATTGAACACTGAAGCTTTCTTT